This TCR beta chain was captured by sequencing in a study of blood T cell repertoires in COVID-19. Study-wide context: T cells, B-cell-depleted T cells, or PBMCs supplied cDNA or gDNA.

Participants' own reports of clinical history determined their cohort assignment. Each recovered donor of Cohort 3 presented with two negative PCRs, clearance, or symptom resolution. Per the original methods: Scientists estimated how many nucleated cells there were by amplifying reference gene primers. This table comes from immunoSEQ multiplex PCR, and its TCRdb copy is limited to in-frame clones, with some not included. That table is the source of V, J and clone size, and D and trimming were worked out from the DNA. The data contain roughly 260,000 clones, about nine tenths of them singletons. Trimming shortened V by 10 bases and J by 5 bases, and 18 bases separated the two germline ends. The CDR3 spans 14 residues. Germline-derived CDR1 and CDR2 are LGHDT and YNNKEL (reference sequence).

The rearrangement links TRBV3-1 (or the pseudogene TRBV3-2) to TRBJ2-1; D might be TRBD2 (6 bases). This clonotype was sampled from a woman under 30 who had recovered from COVID-19. Sequenced sample: PBMCs or T cells enriched from blood (not recorded which). In DNA, the CDR3 is TGTGCCACCCAAATTCGAGGCGGGAACAATGAGCAGTTCTTC. Protein product: CATQIRGGNNEQFF.